Listed below are T cell receptor beta chains from one sample, sequenced in a study of T cells in Graves' hyperthyroidism and ophthalmopathy. Each CDR3 protein is one row after TCRdb ran MiXCR on the multiplex PCR reads. This table holds a few hundred thousand distinct CDR3 sequences, about 15% found once. Specimen: blood. The receptor source for this set is a woman in her 30s with Graves' hyperthyroidism that later progressed to Graves' ophthalmopathy. Each CDR3 is given with its conserved first and last residue. The D gene is left open where the match is weak. For some rows the clone size is stated as once, few or many, or as a class when expanded; others skip it.

>TRBV7-9|many|TRBJ2-3|TRBD1
CASSLDGDRVTDTQYF
TGTGCCAGCAGCTTGGATGGGGACAGGGTCACAGATACGCAGTATTTT
>TRBV29-1|NA|TRBJ2-2|NA
CSVSRGTGELFF
TGCAGCGTAAGCAGGGGCACCGGGGAGCTGTTTTTT
>TRBV7-3|few|TRBJ2-3|TRBD2
CASSWEGGVTDTQYF
TGTGCCAGCAGCTGGGAGGGCGGGGTCACAGATACGCAGTATTTT
>TRBV5-1|once|TRBJ2-7|TRBD1
CASSRDSWVRQYF
TGCGCCAGCAGCAGGGACAGCTGGGTACGGCAGTACTTC
>TRBV12-3/TRBV12-4|many|TRBJ2-3|NA
CASSFGGSGSDTQYF
TGTGCCAGCAGTTTTGGTGGGAGCGGTTCAGATACGCAGTATTTT
>TRBV6-1|many|TRBJ2-1|NA
CASNVASYNEQFF
TGTGCCAGCAATGTGGCCTCCTACAATGAGCAGTTCTTC
>TRBV6-1|many|TRBJ1-1|NA
CASSGRDNMNTEAFF
TGTGCCAGCAGTGGGCGGGACAACATGAACACTGAAGCTTTCTTT
>TRBV29-1|many|TRBJ1-2|NA
CSVEERGSSYGYTF
TGCAGCGTTGAAGAAAGGGGTTCGAGCTATGGCTACACCTTC
>TRBV10-3|NA|TRBJ2-5|NA
CAISETVQETQYF
TGTGCCATCAGTGAGACAGTTCAAGAGACCCAGTACTTC
>TRBV6-2/TRBV6-3|NA|TRBJ2-7|NA
CASSPWDTADEQYF
TGTGCCAGCAGTCCGTGGGACACCGCCGACGAGCAGTACTTC
>TRBV6-6|many|TRBJ2-1|NA
CASSYTAASYNEQFF
TGTGCCAGCAGTTACACAGCTGCCTCCTACAATGAGCAGTTCTTC
>TRBV4-1|NA|TRBJ1-1|TRBD1
CASSPSPTGDTEAFF
TGCGCCAGCAGCCCATCCCCGACAGGGGACACTGAAGCTTTCTTT
>TRBV20-1|many|TRBJ2-2|TRBD2
CSARLSLAGGVGELFF
TGCAGTGCTAGACTTTCACTAGCGGGAGGTGTAGGGGAGCTGTTTTTT
>TRBV28|NA|TRBJ1-3|TRBD1
CASKGQGATGNTIYF
TGTGCCAGCAAGGGGCAGGGGGCAACTGGAAACACCATATATTTT
>TRBV27|many|TRBJ2-7|TRBD1
CASSRGQASYEQYF
TGTGCCAGCAGTCGGGGACAGGCCTCCTACGAGCAGTACTTC
>TRBV7-9|many|TRBJ2-1|TRBD2
CASSSYGTSGLYNEQFF
TGTGCCAGCAGCTCCTACGGGACTAGCGGGCTTTACAATGAGCAGTTCTTC
>TRBV19|NA|TRBJ2-7|TRBD1
CAPTGTEDPYEQYF
TGTGCCCCAACCGGGACAGAGGACCCCTACGAGCAGTACTTC
>TRBV15|many|TRBJ1-2|NA
CATRSRTYGYTF
TGTGCCACCAGGTCCCGGACCTATGGCTACACCTTC
>TRBV7-9|few|TRBJ1-1|NA
CASSRTSSEAFF
TGTGCCAGCAGCCGCACAAGTAGTGAAGCTTTCTTT
>TRBV25-1|few|TRBJ1-2|NA
CASSETDLYGYTF
TGTGCCAGCAGTGAGACAGACCTCTATGGCTACACCTTC
>TRBV14|many|TRBJ2-7|NA
CASSHLVVGEQYF
TGTGCCAGCAGCCACCTGGTCGTGGGGGAGCAGTACTTC
>TRBV4-1|few|TRBJ2-2|NA
CASSQDWGGGQRELFF
TGCGCCAGCAGCCAAGATTGGGGAGGGGGCCAACGGGAGCTGTTTTTT
>TRBV24-1|few|TRBJ2-1|TRBD1
CATSDRDRPYNEQFF
TGTGCCACCAGTGATCGGGACAGACCCTACAATGAGCAGTTCTTC
>TRBV20-1|many|TRBJ2-2|NA
CSASRGGSGYTGELFF
TGCAGTGCTAGTAGGGGGGGCTCGGGGTACACCGGGGAGCTGTTTTTT
>TRBV3-1|many|TRBJ1-1|TRBD1
CASRSGQGAQEAFF
TGTGCCAGCAGATCTGGACAGGGGGCGCAGGAAGCTTTCTTT